This TCR beta chain was captured in a study of blood T cell repertoires in COVID-19 (dated by TCRdb to the early 2020s). For context, the study as a whole: Collaborator samples came from the United States, Italy and Spain and covered acute and convalescent phases of COVID-19. The material from the prospective study consisted of cDNA or gDNA derived from T cells, B-cell-depleted T cells, or PBMCs. Deeply sampled blood TCRbeta repertoires from subjects exposed to, actively infected with, or recovered from COVID-19 were included in the dataset. The repertoires were released in a freely available public database meant as a resource for research on the immune response to SARS-CoV-2. The samples were drawn from the first 160 participants of the ongoing ImmuneRACE study and from 1,254 subjects provided by 6 global collaborators. Nearly every sample came with metadata listing a de-identified subject ID, COVID-19 status, age in years and sex. Where available, HLA class I and class II types were obtained from metadata supplied by the sample provider rather than from assay-based typing.

TCRbeta CDR3 regions were amplified from genomic DNA using the immunoSEQ Assay, a bias-controlled multiplex PCR. The authors' pipeline ran thus. Nucleated cell counts per sample were estimated from amplification of reference gene primers within the assay. To quantify the absolute abundance of each unique TCRbeta CDR3 rearrangement, sequence reads were collapsed and filtered. Productive Simpson clonality was computed per sample as the square root of Simpson's diversity index over productive rearrangements. The table was pulled from immuneACCESS by TCRdb, which kept in-frame rearrangements only. Such tables lose some clones; where checked, under half of the loss comes from unresolved V genes, and the rest has no known cause. That table is the source of V, J and clone size, and D and trimming were worked out from the DNA. The sample profile shows 390,000 or so clones; more than 70% of them were found once. The biggest ten clones account for more than 9% of the sample.

One collaborating source in Seattle enrolled patients during active infection and followed them longitudinally through the course of disease. Each collaborating institution followed its own protocols to collect whole blood in K2EDTA tubes. For TCRbeta analysis, collaborators shipped samples in one of three forms: frozen whole blood, isolated PBMCs, or DNA extracted from either of those sample types. The CDR3 numbers 15 residues from cysteine through phenylalanine. Of all the DNA, just the CDR3 is kept, 45 bases in frame from base 1. From the germline V gene, CDR1 is SGHTA and CDR2 is FQGNSA. Trimming costs V 7 bases and J 6 bases, and their ends lie 19 bases apart. Broader findings and caveats from the paper: How much clinical and demographic metadata was included differed by source and by participant, and the metadata was provided uncurated.

As regards this clone: This clone's antigen is unknown. Nothing much larger sits one base from this clone, and base qualities are not available.

The sample taken for sequencing was peripheral blood. This clonotype was sampled from a woman in her twenties or thirties with COVID-19, enrolled during active disease. Rearrangement joined TRBV7-2 to TRBJ1-5; TRBD1 could be the D gene, as 6 bases match. The nucleotides read TGTGCCAGCACGATACTGGGCGGGGGCCTTCAGCCCCAGCATTTT. It is translated as CASTILGGGLQPQHF.